This entry concerns a single T cell receptor (beta chain). What it binds is unknown. The data derive from a study of regulatory T cells in long-lasting Graves disease. Study conclusions and caveats: Persistent disease samples used TRBV28, TRBJ1-2 and TRBJ2-5 preferentially.

Arm-PCR of CDR3 regions and iRepertoire HTBI primers were used to build TCR beta libraries. TCRdb re-called the multiplex PCR reads with MiXCR, one entry per CDR3 protein. The top ten clones hold about 26% of a sample with some 450,000 distinct CDR3 sequences, 20% to 25% of them seen once. CDR1 and CDR2 (germline): SGHAT, FQNNGV. The CDR3 runs 16 residues. The ends lost 6 bases at V and 0 bases at J; junction bases unmatched: 8. Time point given: persistent/refractory GD, antithyroid drugs over 5 years with positive TRAb. After RNA was extracted from PBMCs, the TCR library was made from it. The clonotype originates from a female donor with Graves disease. The chain links TRBV11-2 to TRBJ2-4, with 7 bases aligning to TRBD2. Sequenced here: peripheral blood mononuclear cells (PBMCs), sampled when the disease was refractory, from a patient treated with antithyroid drugs. CDR3 sequence (DNA): TGTGCCAGCAGTTCGAATTTAGCGGGAGCCAAAAACATTCAGTACTTC. Protein product: CASSSNLAGAKNIQYF. Variable domain in full (rest from reference TRBV11-2 and TRBJ2-4): EAGVAQSPRYKIIEKRQSVAFWCNPISGHATLYWYQQILGQGPKLLIQFQNNGVVDDSQLPKDRFSAERLKGVDSTLKIQPAKLEDSAVYLCASSSNLAGAKNIQYFGAGTRLSVL.